The next 26 T cell receptor beta chains were all read from a single sample in a study of blood T cell repertoires in COVID-19. TCRdb's table, derived via immunoSEQ multiplex PCR, lists solely in-frame clones and lacks some. The repertoire holds about 140,000 clones, with approximately 81% as singletons. The sample taken for sequencing was PBMCs or T cells enriched from blood (not recorded which). All receptors derive from a man aged 40-55 years with acute COVID-19.

The genes are TRBV7-8 and TRBJ1-4, with a tentative D call TRBD1 (6 bases). This CDR3 is built from 15 residues. Germline V gene sequence: CDR1 SGHVS, CDR2 FQNEAQ. V lost 1 base and J 8 bases, leaving 14 bases between the germline ends. The CDR3 is CASSLGTVIGEKLFF. The CDR3 nucleotides read TGTGCCAGCAGCTTAGGGACAGTTATTGGGGAAAAACTGTTTTTT.

V is TRBV2 and J is TRBJ2-5; D is undetermined. Germline lookup yields CDR1 SNHLY and CDR2 FYNNEI. Trimming took off 7 bases at V and 1 base at J, with 13 bases between the two ends. The CDR3 loop spans 14 amino acids. The CDR3, as DNA: TGTGCCAGCAAGGAGCGCCTACCCCAAGAGACCCAGTACTTC. Protein: CASKERLPQETQYF.

This clone was detected only once. The genes are TRBV10-3 and TRBJ2-7, with a possible D match to TRBD2 (6 bases). The CDR3 runs 15 residues. Germline CDR1 reads ENHRY; CDR2 reads SYGVKD. Between the trimmed V and J ends, which lost 3 bases and 10 bases, there was a span of 22 bases. The CDR3 loop reads CAISEKRVDQREQYF. The CDR3 coding sequence is TGTGCCATCAGTGAAAAGCGGGTGGACCAGAGAGAACAGTACTTC.

The gene calls are TRBV7-7 and TRBJ2-2, with 8 bases lining up with TRBD1. Germline V CDR1 and CDR2: SSHAT, FNYEAQ (reference sequence). The J segment lost 2 bases and the V segment lost 6 bases, leaving 8 bases of the junction unmatched. The CDR3 has 16 residues. The DNA for the CDR3 is TGTGCCAGCAGTCTACGACAGGGGATTAACACCGGGGAGCTGTTTTTT. Translating gives CASSLRQGINTGELFF.

This clone came up once. This rearrangement joins TRBV29-1 to TRBJ1-1, with D hard to call. This CDR3 has 11 amino acids. Germline lookup yields CDR1 SQVTM and CDR2 ANQGSEA. The V gene lost 4 bases and the J gene lost 1 base, with 4 bases spanning the gap. The DNA of the CDR3 is TGCAGCGTTGTCCAGAACACTGAAGCTTTCTTT. Translated: CSVVQNTEAFF.

The chain employs TRBV19 and TRBJ2-5; D is perhaps TRBD2 (7 bases). CDR1 and CDR2 (germline): LNHDA, SQIVND (reference sequence). V gave up 7 bases and J gave up 1 base, with 16 bases separating them. The CDR3 has 15 amino acids. The CDR3 DNA reads as TGTGCCAGTAAAGGGGGGGTAGGCCCCCAAGAGACCCAGTACTTC. It translates to CASKGGVGPQETQYF.

The J gene is TRBJ1-1, the V gene TRBV2; 8 nucleotides line up with TRBD1. Trimming at V came to 7 bases and at J to 0 bases, leaving 10 bases not matched to a gene. Germline lookup yields CDR1 SNHLY and CDR2 FYNNEI. The CDR3 extends over 16 amino acids. CDR3 nucleotides: TGTGCCAGCAAGGGAGTGGCAGGGGGCCTGAACACTGAAGCTTTCTTT. Encoded protein: CASKGVAGGLNTEAFF. Full variable domain (remainder filled in from reference TRBV2 and TRBJ1-1): EPEVTQTPSHQVTQMGQEVILRCVPISNHLYFYWYRQILGQKVEFLVSFYNNEISEKSEIFDDQFSVERPDGSNFTLKIRSTKLEDSAMYFCASKGVAGGLNTEAFFGQGTRLTVV.

The rearrangement uses TRBV7-9 and TRBJ2-5, with 7 bases identical to TRBD2. V was clipped by 8 bases and J by 5 bases; unmatched bases: 11. Germline CDR1 and CDR2: SEHNR and FQNEAQ (reference sequence). There are 14 residues in the CDR3. The DNA for the CDR3 is TGTGCCAGCGAGATTGCTAGGGGAGGGGAGACCCAGTACTTC. This translates into CASEIARGGETQYF.

J is TRBJ2-3 and V is TRBV19; 10 bases fit TRBD1. CDR1 and CDR2 from the germline V gene are LNHDA and SQIVND (reference sequence). CDR3 length equals 14 residues. Losses at the gene ends were 3 bases for V and 4 bases for J; bases not matched to a gene: 1. The CDR3 region has the DNA TGTGCCAGTAGTATGACAGGGGGCGCAGATACGCAGTATTTT. It codes for CASSMTGGADTQYF.

The count of this clone is one. The genes are TRBV30 and TRBJ1-5; 8 bases align to TRBD1. Trimming cost V 1 base and J 4 bases; bases outside gene matches: 0. The CDR3 totals 13 residues. Per germline, CDR1 GTSNPN and CDR2 SVGIG (reference sequence). CDR3 protein: CAWSGQGNQPQHF. CDR3 bases: TGTGCCTGGAGTGGACAGGGGAATCAGCCCCAGCATTTT.

This clone was counted a single time. The chain has TRBV7-8 and TRBJ1-2; D gene unclear. This CDR3 has 15 residues. V lost 4 bases to trimming and J lost 7 bases, with 19 bases between them. The germline V gene encodes CDR1 SGHVS and CDR2 FQNEAQ. The CDR3 region is CASSSRRDIGTGYTF. CDR3 in DNA: TGTGCCAGCAGCTCAAGACGCGACATCGGTACTGGCTACACCTTC.

The V gene is TRBV4-3, the J gene TRBJ1-1; D gene uncertain. Trimming removed 3 bases at V and 4 bases at J, with 12 bases between. Looked up from germline, CDR1 is LGHNA and CDR2 is YSLEER. This CDR3 is 14 amino acids long. CDR3 DNA: TGCGCCAGCAGCCATCCGGGAGCTGGCACTGAAGCTTTCTTT. Amino acid sequence: CASSHPGAGTEAFF.

V gene TRBV9 combines with J gene TRBJ2-2; TRBD2 matches at 9 bases. CDR3 length equals 16 residues. The J segment lost 3 bases and the V segment lost 1 base, leaving 4 bases of the junction unmatched. CDR1 and CDR2 (germline): SGDLS, YYNGEE. In nucleotides, the CDR3 is TGTGCCAGCAGCGTACGACTAGCGGTAGACACCGGGGAGCTGTTTTTT. Its translation: CASSVRLAVDTGELFF.

The chain couples TRBV4-3 to TRBJ2-2, with 9 bases lining up with TRBD1. Germline V gives CDR1 LGHNA, CDR2 YSLEER. This CDR3 is built from 15 residues. J lost 7 bases, V lost 1 base, and 4 bases had no gene match. CDR3 nucleotide sequence: TGCGCCAGCAGCCAAGGCAACAGGGGGCACGGGGAGCTGTTTTTT. Its translation: CASSQGNRGHGELFF.

V usage is TRBV28 and J usage is TRBJ1-4; D unresolved. The CDR3 spans 11 residues. Germline V lookup: CDR1 MDHEN, CDR2 SYDVKM. V lost 6 bases to trimming and J lost 11 bases, with 10 bases between them. The CDR3 nucleotides are TGTGCCAGCAGGCGGGCAGAGAAACTGTTTTTT. Protein product: CASRRAEKLFF.

This chain links TRBV27 with TRBJ2-3, with 9 positions matching TRBD1. This CDR3 has 13 amino acids. Germline CDR1 reads MNHEY; CDR2 reads SMNVEV (reference sequence). V was pared by 11 bases and J by 2 bases, with 5 bases of the junction left unmatched. Here the CDR3 DNA reads TGTGCCTCCGGGACAGGGTACACAGATACGCAGTATTTT. Residues: CASGTGYTDTQYF.

The V call is TRBV19, the J call TRBJ1-3; 8 bases agree with TRBD1. The CDR3 loop spans 15 amino acids. The germline gives CDR1 LNHDA, CDR2 SQIVND (reference sequence). The junction had 6 bases not matched to a gene; V was cut back by 6 bases and J by 2 bases. CDR3 bases: TGTGCCAGTAGCCGGGACAGGTTTCCTGGAAACACCATATATTTT. Translation: CASSRDRFPGNTIYF.

The gene calls are TRBV5-1 and TRBJ2-3, with 7 bases aligning to TRBD1. CDR1 SGHRS and CDR2 YFSETQ come from the germline V gene. Trimming at V came to 0 bases and at J to 1 base, leaving 5 bases not matched to a gene. This CDR3 comprises 16 residues. The CDR3 loop is CASSLARDRGTDTQYF. In DNA form, the CDR3 reads TGCGCCAGCAGCTTGGCCCGTGACAGGGGCACAGATACGCAGTATTTT.

The V call is TRBV6-6, the J call TRBJ1-5, with D unresolved. The CDR3 consists of 12 residues. The V and J ends lost 4 bases and 9 bases respectively, with 10 bases between them. Germline CDR1 is MNHNY and CDR2 is SVGAGI (reference sequence). The CDR3 loop reads CASSSPPRPQHF. DNA for the CDR3: TGTGCCAGCAGTTCCCCCCCCAGGCCCCAGCATTTT.

The CDR3 DNA follows: TGTGCCAGCAGCTTAGTCGGGAGGGACACAGATACGCAGTATTTT. Protein sequence: CASSLVGRDTDTQYF. The rearrangement uses TRBV7-2 and TRBJ2-3; 8 positions agree with TRBD2. Germline lookup yields CDR1 SGHTA and CDR2 FQGNSA. CDR3 length equals 15 residues. The V segment lost 1 base and the J segment 2 bases; nucleotides outside the gene matches: 2.

A few counts support this clone. The chain has TRBV19 and TRBJ2-2, with 8 bases identical to TRBD2. Looked up from germline, CDR1 is LNHDA and CDR2 is SQIVND (reference sequence). The CDR3 spans 15 residues. V was clipped by 6 bases and J by 5 bases; unmatched bases: 8. As DNA, the CDR3 is TGTGCCAGTAGATTAGGACTAGCTGAAACCGGGGAGCTGTTTTTT. Its translation is CASRLGLAETGELFF.

J is TRBJ1-2 and V is TRBV4-3; D gene unclear. The germline CDR1 and CDR2 sequences are LGHNA and YSLEER. V was shortened by 0 bases and J by 4 bases, with 12 bases between the two germline ends. CDR3 length equals 15 residues. The CDR3 DNA reads TGCGCCAGCAGCCAAGATCGGGCGGGCGGCTATGGCTACACCTTC. Translated, it gives CASSQDRAGGYGYTF.

The CDR3: CASKRESGGYTF. CDR3 sequence (DNA): TGTGCCTCCAAACGGGAATCGGGCGGCTACACCTTC. The gene calls are TRBV10-3 and TRBJ1-2; D unclear. CDR3 length equals 12 residues. V lost 11 bases and J lost 8, with 18 bases in between. Germline values: CDR1 ENHRY, CDR2 SYGVKD.

The V and J genes are TRBV5-6 and TRBJ2-5; perhaps TRBD2 as D (5 bases). The CDR3 has 14 amino acids. CDR1 and CDR2 from the germline V gene are SGHDT and YYEEEE. Deletions cut 0 bases from V and 5 bases from J, with 11 bases between. The CDR3 protein is CASSLALAGETQYF. For the CDR3, the DNA is TGTGCCAGCAGCTTGGCTCTAGCTGGGGAGACCCAGTACTTC.

This chain uses TRBV7-2 with TRBJ2-7, with 9 positions matching TRBD2. Germline assignment: CDR1 SGHTA and CDR2 FQGNSA. The V and J ends lost 7 bases and 2 bases, in that order; junction bases with no gene match: 12. The CDR3 is made up of 16 amino acids. CDR3 region: CASTPQLAGRPYEQYF. The CDR3 region has the DNA TGTGCCAGCACTCCCCAACTAGCGGGCAGACCCTACGAGCAGTACTTC.

V usage is TRBV9 and J usage is TRBJ1-1; D not certain. The V end lost 0 bases, the J end lost 1 base, and 13 bases lay between the germline ends. The CDR3 loop spans 16 amino acids. Germline V gene lookup returns CDR1 SGDLS and CDR2 YYNGEE. The CDR3 bases are TGTGCCAGCAGCGTAGGGATCCGGCGGAAGAACACTGAAGCTTTCTTT. Translated, it gives CASSVGIRRKNTEAFF.